What follows are 18 T cell receptor beta chains derived from one specimen sequenced in a study of cytomegalovirus exposure and HLA in healthy donors. A multiplex PCR was run with 60 Vbeta primers and 13 Jbeta primers. The method was immunoSEQ multiplex PCR; TCRdb's version includes in-frame clones alone and lacks a portion of them. The sample consists of about 120,000 clones, roughly four fifths of them appearing once. Sequencing used PBMCs. These TCRs come from a middle-aged woman in good health and CMV-seropositive.

The gene calls are TRBV9 and TRBJ2-3, with 8 positions matching TRBD1. The length of the CDR3 is 16 residues. CDR1 is SGDLS, CDR2 YYNGEE, per germline. V lost 3 bases and J lost 4; bases outside the gene matches: 10. The CDR3 nucleotides read TGTGCCAGCAGCGCCCCTAGCACGACAGGGGCAGATACGCAGTATTTT. Protein product: CASSAPSTTGADTQYF.

The chain is built from TRBV15 and TRBJ1-1; possibly TRBD1 for D (6 bases). Per the germline V gene, CDR1 is LNHNV and CDR2 is YYDKDF (reference sequence). Trimming pared 4 bases from V and 4 bases from J, leaving 10 bases between. This CDR3 spans 13 amino acids. The CDR3 DNA follows: TGTGCCACCAGCATAAGGGGGAGCACTGAAGCTTTCTTT. Its protein product is CATSIRGSTEAFF.

On this clone itself: The junction departs from the called germline gene at one end, perhaps through a read error. The chain combines TRBV7-9 with TRBJ1-1; tentative D call: TRBD1 (5 bases). CDR1 is SEHNR and CDR2 is FQNEAQ in the germline V gene (reference sequence). The CDR3 consists of 16 residues. The chain's CDR3 is CSSSLGAVNMNTEAFF. CDR3 in DNA: TGTTCCAGCAGCTTAGGGGCAGTGAATATGAACACTGAAGCTTTCTTT.

The chain combines TRBV12-5 with TRBJ2-1; no clear D gene. From germline, CDR1 is LGHNT and CDR2 FRNRAP. V was shortened by 5 bases and J by 3 bases, with 8 bases between the two germline ends. CDR3 length: 13 residues. The CDR3: CASGRTIYNEQFF. CDR3 in DNA: TGTGCTAGTGGTCGAACAATCTACAATGAGCAGTTCTTC.

The chain is built from TRBV9 and TRBJ2-3; D gene uncertain. Per germline, CDR1 SGDLS and CDR2 YYNGEE. Trimming shortened V by 0 bases and J by 0 bases, and 8 bases separated the two germline ends. CDR3 length equals 15 residues. CDR3 coding DNA: TGTGCCAGCAGCGTAGGTGGTAGCAGCACAGATACGCAGTATTTT. As protein: CASSVGGSSTDTQYF.

The chain uses TRBV9 and TRBJ1-1; D possibly corresponds to TRBD1 (6 bases). The germline V gene encodes CDR1 SGDLS and CDR2 YYNGEE. V gave up 3 bases and J gave up 1 base, with 13 bases separating them. There are 15 residues in the CDR3. In DNA form, the CDR3 reads TGTGCCAGCAGCGAACTTACAGGGACGAACACTGAAGCTTTCTTT. Translated, it gives CASSELTGTNTEAFF. Using reference TRBV9 and TRBJ1-1 for the parts outside the CDR3, the full variable domain is DSGVTQTPKHLITATGQRVTLRCSPRSGDLSVYWYQQSLDQGLQFLIQYYNGEERAKGNILERFSAQQFPDLHSELNLSSLELGDSALYFCASSELTGTNTEAFFGQGTRLTVV.

The chain is built from TRBV6-6 and TRBJ2-3, with D possibly being TRBD2 (5 bases). V gave up 0 bases and J gave up 1 base, with 11 bases separating them. The CDR3 contains 16 residues. Germline V gives CDR1 MNHNY, CDR2 SVGAGI (reference sequence). The CDR3 spells CASSYSFKRGTDTQYF. Written as DNA, the CDR3 is TGTGCCAGCAGTTACTCGTTTAAGAGGGGCACAGATACGCAGTATTTT.

The chain has TRBV5-5 and TRBJ2-5; 9 bases map to TRBD2. The CDR3 has 15 residues. V lost 0 bases to trimming and J lost 1 base; unmatched junction nucleotides: 1. The germline V gene encodes CDR1 SGHKS and CDR2 YYEKEE (reference sequence). CDR3 in amino acids: CASSLGLAAQETQYF. The DNA of the CDR3 is TGTGCCAGCAGCTTGGGACTAGCGGCCCAAGAGACCCAGTACTTC.

This clone was found once. The chain carries TRBV5-1 and TRBJ1-3, with 7 bases aligning to TRBD1. Trimming took 3 bases from V and 4 from J; bases not matched to a gene: 4. Germline loops: CDR1 SGHRS, CDR2 YFSETQ. The CDR3 length is 14 residues. The CDR3 region has the DNA TGCGCCAGCAGCTCGACAGGGTCCGGAAACACCATATATTTT. It is translated as CASSSTGSGNTIYF.

The V and J genes are TRBV11-3 and TRBJ2-2; D might be TRBD2 (5 bases). The CDR3 is made up of 16 amino acids. Germline-derived CDR1 and CDR2 are SGHNT and YENEEA. V dropped 0 bases and J dropped 3 bases, with 11 bases sitting between them. This CDR3 reads CASSLDLAPDTGELFF. Written as DNA, the CDR3 is TGTGCCAGCAGCTTAGATTTAGCGCCTGACACCGGGGAGCTGTTTTTT.

The J gene is TRBJ1-1, the V gene TRBV30; D ambiguous. Trimming shortened V by 2 bases and J by 1 base, and 11 bases separated the two germline ends. The CDR3 is 14 residues long. In germline, CDR1 is GTSNPN, CDR2 SVGIG (reference sequence). CDR3: CAWSKERGNTEAFF. As DNA, the CDR3 is TGTGCCTGGAGTAAGGAGCGGGGGAACACTGAAGCTTTCTTT. Combining the CDR3 with reference TRBV30 and TRBJ1-1 gives the whole variable domain SQTIHQWPATLVQPVGSPLSLECTVEGTSNPNLYWYRQAAGRGLQLLFYSVGIGQISSEVPQNLSASRPQDRQFILSSKKLLLSDSGFYLCAWSKERGNTEAFFGQGTRLTVV.

J is TRBJ2-3 and V is TRBV6-4, with TRBD2 as a possible D gene (5 bases). The V and J ends lost 3 bases and 1 base respectively, with 8 bases between them. The V gene's germline CDR1 is MRHNA and CDR2 SNTAGT. This CDR3 spans 14 amino acids. As DNA, the CDR3 is TGTGCCAGCAGTGAAAACGGGGGCACAGATACGCAGTATTTT. Residues: CASSENGGTDTQYF.

This clone was counted once. V and J are TRBV7-9 and TRBJ2-6, with D possibly being TRBD1 (6 bases). The V end lost 5 bases, the J end lost 0 bases, and 14 bases lay between the germline ends. This CDR3 contains 17 residues. Germline assignment: CDR1 SEHNR and CDR2 FQNEAQ (reference sequence). The CDR3 loop reads CASSHIGGPSGANVLTF. The CDR3 region has the DNA TGTGCCAGCAGCCACATAGGGGGTCCCTCTGGGGCCAACGTCCTGACTTTC.

This chain joins TRBV27 and TRBJ2-3, with 8 bases fitting TRBD1. V shed 6 bases, J shed 8 bases, and the junction held 7 bases outside the gene matches. The CDR3 consists of 13 residues. Germline loops: CDR1 MNHEY, CDR2 SMNVEV (reference sequence). CDR3 residues: CASRKQGDGTQYF. DNA for the CDR3: TGTGCCAGCAGGAAACAGGGGGATGGTACGCAGTATTTT.

The rearrangement links TRBV6-5 to TRBJ1-2; 8 positions agree with TRBD1. Germline CDR1 reads MNHEY; CDR2 reads SVGAGI. V shed 2 bases, J shed 8 bases, and the junction held 7 bases outside the gene matches. This CDR3 is 14 amino acids long. CDR3 amino acids: CASSYADRGGGYTF. CDR3 nucleotides: TGTGCCAGCAGTTACGCCGACAGGGGCGGCGGCTACACCTTC.

The J gene is TRBJ1-5, the V gene TRBV6-1, with D possibly being TRBD1 (6 bases). From germline, CDR1 is MNHNS and CDR2 SASEGT. This CDR3 has 15 amino acids. With 6 bases removed from V and 1 base from J, the gap between germline ends came to 13 bases. DNA of the CDR3: TGTGCCAGCAGCGCCCTCACAGGGAGCAATCAGCCCCAGCATTTT. Its protein product is CASSALTGSNQPQHF.

The chain is built from TRBV27 and TRBJ2-5; 7 nucleotides align to TRBD2. This CDR3 has 14 residues. The germline CDR1 and CDR2 sequences are MNHEY and SMNVEV (reference sequence). With 0 bases clipped from V and 4 bases from J, the junction kept 2 bases outside the gene matches. For the CDR3, the DNA is TGTGCCAGCAGTTTATCGGGAGGGCGAGAGACCCAGTACTTC. Its protein product is CASSLSGGRETQYF.

This chain joins TRBV30 and TRBJ1-4, with 7 bases fitting TRBD1. This CDR3 is 14 amino acids long. After removal of 3 bases from V and 5 bases from J, the junction contained 6 bases not matched to a gene. The germline V gene encodes CDR1 GTSNPN and CDR2 SVGIG (reference sequence). DNA for the CDR3: TGTGCCTGGAGACAGGGGACCTCAAATGAAAAACTGTTTTTT. Amino acids: CAWRQGTSNEKLFF.